This T cell receptor (beta chain) came from a study of blood T cell repertoires in COVID-19. Study background: T cells, B-cell-depleted T cells, or PBMCs provided the cDNA or gDNA that served as material.

Per the original methods: By means of reference gene primer amplification, nucleated cell counts were estimated. Assay: immunoSEQ multiplex PCR; the TCRdb copy retains only in-frame clones and omits some. The V and J calls and the clone size are those of that table, but D and trimming were determined from the DNA. The sample holds 200,000 or so clones, just under 85% seen once. The CDR3 covers 14 residues. V was trimmed by 3 bases and J by 7 bases, leaving 10 bases between them. The germline V gene has CDR1 SGHVS and CDR2 FQNEAQ. Sequencing input: peripheral blood. The V call is TRBV7-8, the J call TRBJ1-6; D is uncertain. This clonotype originated in a human donor with acute or convalescent COVID-19. The donor label of this sample is uncertain. CDR3 amino acids: CASSFQEGNSPLHF. CDR3 DNA sequence: TGTGCCAGCAGCTTCCAGGAGGGAAATTCACCCCTCCACTTT.